Below are 14 T cell receptor beta chains sequenced from a single sample in a study of metastatic and nonmetastatic thyroid tumors. TCRdb re-called the PCR reads via MiXCR. Of some 50,000 clones in the sample, less than 25% were seen once. Each patient came to thyroid surgery without any prior treatment (of any kind). Material: blood. These receptors were taken from a male donor with papillary thyroid cancer or a benign thyroid nodule (not recorded which). Some clones in this sample may be carry-over from other donors' samples.

This clone was counted at least ten times. This sequence joins TRBV19 and TRBJ2-2; TRBD1 matches at 8 bases. The germline V gene has CDR1 LNHDA and CDR2 SQIVND (reference sequence). The CDR3 extends over 15 amino acids. Trimming took 4 bases from V and 3 from J; bases not matched to a gene: 4. The CDR3, as DNA: TGTGCCAGTAGTAAGAGACAGGGGTACACCGGGGAGCTGTTTTTT. This gives the protein CASSKRQGYTGELFF.

This clone was detected ten times or more. V gene TRBV18 combines with J gene TRBJ2-1; the D is unclear. Trimming removed 3 bases from V and 6 bases from J, with 9 bases in between. CDR1 is KGHSH, CDR2 LQKENI, per germline. This CDR3 is built from 13 residues. The CDR3 protein is CASSPGEGNEQFF. The CDR3 bases are TGTGCCAGCTCACCTGGGGAAGGCAATGAGCAGTTCTTC.

This clone was picked up one time. The chain uses TRBV30 and TRBJ2-2; D is unclear. The CDR3 is 12 residues long. Trimming took off 4 bases at V and 9 bases at J, with 12 bases between the two ends. Per germline, CDR1 GTSNPN and CDR2 SVGIG (reference sequence). DNA for the CDR3: TGTGCCTGGATGACGAGGACCTGGGAGCTGTTTTTT. The encoded protein is CAWMTRTWELFF.

In its sample, this clone was seen many times. The CDR3 region has the DNA TGTGCCAGCAGCTTAGATGGGATAGCGGGTTACACAGATACGCAGTATTTT. Its protein product is CASSLDGIAGYTDTQYF. The rearrangement links TRBV11-2 to TRBJ2-3; 7 bases fit TRBD2. CDR3 size: 17 residues. The V and J ends lost 0 bases and 2 bases, in that order; junction bases with no gene match: 8. Germline CDR1 reads SGHAT; CDR2 reads FQNNGV.

This clone was recorded at least ten times. The gene calls are TRBV12-3 or TRBV12-4 and TRBJ1-3; D may be TRBD1 (5 bases). There are 14 residues in the CDR3. V shed 6 bases and J shed 2 bases, with 11 bases lying between them. DNA of the CDR3: TGTGCCAGCAGCTCAGGGTTTGCTGGAAACACCATATATTTT. Residues: CASSSGFAGNTIYF.

This clone occurred many times. The chain recombines TRBV20-1 with TRBJ2-1; 10 bases line up with TRBD2. J was trimmed by 9 bases and V by 4 bases; bases with no gene match: 9. Germline V gives CDR1 DFQATT, CDR2 SNEGSKA (reference sequence). The CDR3 consists of 14 residues. The CDR3: CSATSGRAVVEQFF. The CDR3 DNA sequence: TGCAGTGCTACCAGCGGGAGGGCCGTAGTTGAGCAGTTCTTC.

The sample holds a few counts of this clone. The chain carries TRBV24-1 and TRBJ1-5; D might be TRBD1 (5 bases). CDR1 is KGHDR, CDR2 SFDVKD, per germline. The V end was cut by 5 bases, the J end by 5 bases, with 12 bases between. This CDR3 contains 14 residues. The CDR3 sequence is CATSGSGWDQPQHF. The CDR3, as DNA: TGTGCCACCAGTGGATCAGGGTGGGATCAGCCCCAGCATTTT.

This rearrangement joins TRBV15 to TRBJ2-3; D is uncertain. This CDR3 has 12 amino acids. Trimming removed 1 base at V and 4 bases at J, with 3 bases between. CDR1 LNHNV and CDR2 YYDKDF come from the germline V gene (reference sequence). The CDR3 coding sequence is TGTGCCACCAGCAGAGGACCAGATACGCAGTATTTT. Protein: CATSRGPDTQYF.

This clone was seen ten or more times. The CDR3 reads CASSYSNRGRSPLHF. Written as DNA, the CDR3 is TGTGCCAGCAGTTACTCCAACAGGGGGCGTTCACCCCTCCACTTT. The chain combines TRBV6-5 with TRBJ1-6; TRBD1 matches 9 bases. Germline V gene lookup returns CDR1 MNHEY and CDR2 SVGAGI. Losses at the gene ends were 0 bases for V and 9 bases for J; bases not matched to a gene: 3. This CDR3 has 15 residues.

The chain combines TRBV6-1 with TRBJ1-4; no reliable D call. Germline CDR1 reads MNHNS; CDR2 reads SASEGT. This CDR3 spans 12 amino acids. Trimming stripped 6 bases from V and 10 bases from J, with 12 bases between. The chain's CDR3 is CASSLRGVKLFF. CDR3 nucleotides: TGTGCCAGCAGCTTACGGGGTGTAAAACTGTTTTTT.

This clone was seen many times. The chain has TRBV6-4 and TRBJ2-3, with TRBD2 identical over 8 bases. With 3 bases clipped from V and 2 bases from J, the junction kept 1 base outside the gene matches. Per the germline V gene, CDR1 is MRHNA and CDR2 is SNTAGT. The CDR3 is made up of 14 amino acids. CDR3 region: CASSERGDTDTQYF. CDR3 DNA: TGTGCCAGCAGTGAGCGGGGGGACACAGATACGCAGTATTTT.

The chain has TRBV5-1 and TRBJ2-7; 8 bases are a match to TRBD2. The CDR3 loop spans 15 amino acids. J was trimmed by 6 bases and V by 4 bases; bases with no gene match: 12. Looked up from germline, CDR1 is SGHRS and CDR2 is YFSETQ. The CDR3 bases are TGCGCCAGCAGCCTGAATAGCGGGAATCGGGGCGAGCAGTACTTC. Its translation: CASSLNSGNRGEQYF.

This clone showed up many times. V is TRBV5-4 and J is TRBJ1-2; the D is unclear. The CDR3 is made up of 13 amino acids. Trimming removed 4 bases from V and 7 bases from J, with 14 bases in between. The germline gives CDR1 SGHNT, CDR2 YYREEE (reference sequence). CDR3 coding DNA: TGTGCCAGCAGCCTCGAAAAAGCGGGTGGCTACACCTTC. Translation gives CASSLEKAGGYTF.

Of note for this clone: Other DNA sequences from this sample encode an identical CDR3 as well. This chain links TRBV30 with TRBJ2-7; D assignment may be TRBD1 or TRBD2 (5 bases each). Germline CDR1 GTSNPN, CDR2 SVGIG (reference sequence). V was clipped by 0 bases and J by 2 bases, with 11 bases between them. The CDR3 is made up of 14 amino acids. This CDR3 reads CAWSVAGTAYEQYF. The CDR3 DNA sequence: TGTGCCTGGAGTGTAGCAGGGACGGCCTACGAGCAGTACTTC.